This entry concerns a single T cell receptor beta chain. There are a few counts of this clonotype. What this receptor recognizes is not known. The record has no base qualities; no much larger clone is one base away. Amplification of TCR beta CDR3 regions was carried out from RNA transcripts. For the first round of RT-PCR on the TCR CDR3, the HTBI primer set was used together with the Qiagen OneStep RT-PCR kit. The libraries were constructed in a second round of multiplex PCR and then size-selected and purified. The libraries were sequenced on an Illumina HiSeq2000 using paired-end 100 bp reads. The authors processed their data as follows. Raw data were processed with SOAPnuke, discarding reads with adapters, uncalled bases, mean Phred below 15, or no exact constant-primer or identifier match. COPE v1.2.5 was used to merge high-quality paired reads, and clonotypes were defined as unique nucleotide sequences. MiTCR v1.1 was used to align the clonotypes against IMGT TRBV, TRBD and TRBJ reference segments. The analysis was restricted to V-J combinations with a frequency above 0.0001, which together covered approximately 99% of the repertoires. A TCS score was defined as the ratio of F50 (clonal expansion) to E x V (chaos), with BLOSUM62-based TCRdist applied between CDR3 peptides within each V-J. Welch's t-statistics and random forest reduced 450 to 600 V-J features to 13, which were used in a naive Bayes classifier (R e1071). The raw public reads went through TCRdb reprocessing: fastp at Q25, MiXCR clone calling, in-frame beta chains kept. Rows are unified per CDR3 protein, each entry keeping the most common DNA and genes. These V and J calls derive from TCRdb rather than the authors' analysis. The table for this sample lists 650,000 to 750,000 distinct CDR3 sequences; 12% to 15% of them were counted only once. The ten most abundant clones make up roughly a tenth of the sample.

This record belongs to a study of T cells in Graves' hyperthyroidism and ophthalmopathy (dated by TCRdb to about 2019). Context from the whole study: Peripheral blood was sampled at the time of initial diagnosis, prior to any treatment. TCR V-J signatures able to tell the groups apart were searched for in a discovery cohort of approximately 95 patients, of whom more than 40 had Graves' ophthalmopathy and roughly 59 had stable Graves' hyperthyroidism. Whether ophthalmopathy could be predicted prospectively was tested in an independent validation cohort made up of 18 to 20 hyperthyroidism patients plus 17 patients who later progressed to ophthalmopathy. For training and testing, the roughly 93 patients in the discovery cohort were randomly divided in a 7:3 ratio. In addition, the study compared T-cell repertoires in thyroid tissue and in blood from roughly 6 Graves' hyperthyroidism patients. Following sampling, methimazole starting at 30 mg daily was given to hyperthyroidism patients, and high-dose intravenous methylprednisolone was given to ophthalmopathy patients. According to the paper, TCR Vbeta CDR3 sequencing was carried out on 135 peripheral blood samples, which came from some 41 ophthalmopathy, around 74 hyperthyroidism and about 17 progressor patients. Overall results and qualifications from the work: Sample size was not statistically predetermined, and blinding of investigators to group allocation was not performed. Ophthalmopathy was separated from stable hyperthyroidism by a 13 V-J signature model, with over 85% sensitivity and about 81% specificity obtained in cross-validation and 80%/75% obtained in testing. During validation, the model predicted progression to ophthalmopathy a median of around 7 months ahead of onset, with almost 71% sensitivity and 72.22% specificity. Most expanded thyroid clonotypes (frequency above 0.001) were also detected in blood, a finding suggesting that blood repertoires may reflect thyroid immune responses.

Graves' hyperthyroidism was defined as stable when no progression to ophthalmopathy occurred over 18 months of follow-up. Hyperthyroidism patients were aged 18 to 65 years and newly diagnosed, with disease duration of less than 2 months. Patients with uncontrolled infections, other autoimmune diseases, pregnancy or lactation were excluded. Diagnoses were based on clinical symptoms, serum thyroxine and TRAb, thyroid ultrasound and orbital computed tomography. Ficoll-Paque density gradient centrifugation was used to isolate PBMCs from about 9.4 ml of fresh peripheral blood. Trizol reagent was used to extract total RNA, and RNA quality was then checked on an Agilent 2100 Bioanalyzer. Sequenced input: blood. This TCR came from a woman aged 18-29 years with Graves' hyperthyroidism.

The sequenced DNA: TGTGCCAGTAGTATATTAGACAGGGGTTTGCACACTGAAGCTTTCTTT. Its product reads: CASSILDRGLHTEAFF. This sequence uses TRBV19 and TRBJ1-1, with 8 middle bases fitting TRBD1. At the junction V is shortened by 2 bases and J by 3 bases; bases outside the gene matches: 8. The CDR3 contains 16 residues, cysteine and phenylalanine counted. The read is trimmed to its CDR3 DNA, 48 bases read in frame from base 1. The germline V gene (reference sequence) gives CDR1 as LNHDA and CDR2 as SQIVND.